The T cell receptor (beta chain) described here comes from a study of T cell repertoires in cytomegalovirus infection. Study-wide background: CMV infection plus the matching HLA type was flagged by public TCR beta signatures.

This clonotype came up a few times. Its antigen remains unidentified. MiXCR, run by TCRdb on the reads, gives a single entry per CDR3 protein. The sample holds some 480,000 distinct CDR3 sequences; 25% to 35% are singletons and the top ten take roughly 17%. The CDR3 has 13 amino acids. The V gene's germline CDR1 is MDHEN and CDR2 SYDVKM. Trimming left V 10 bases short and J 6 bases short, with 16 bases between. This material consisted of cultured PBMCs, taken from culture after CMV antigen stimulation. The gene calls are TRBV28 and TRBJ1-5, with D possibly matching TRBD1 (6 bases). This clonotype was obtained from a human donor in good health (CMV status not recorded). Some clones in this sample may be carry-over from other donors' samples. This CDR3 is CAISEGGVQPQHF. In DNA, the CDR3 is TGTGCCATCTCCGAGGGGGGGGTTCAGCCCCAGCATTTT.